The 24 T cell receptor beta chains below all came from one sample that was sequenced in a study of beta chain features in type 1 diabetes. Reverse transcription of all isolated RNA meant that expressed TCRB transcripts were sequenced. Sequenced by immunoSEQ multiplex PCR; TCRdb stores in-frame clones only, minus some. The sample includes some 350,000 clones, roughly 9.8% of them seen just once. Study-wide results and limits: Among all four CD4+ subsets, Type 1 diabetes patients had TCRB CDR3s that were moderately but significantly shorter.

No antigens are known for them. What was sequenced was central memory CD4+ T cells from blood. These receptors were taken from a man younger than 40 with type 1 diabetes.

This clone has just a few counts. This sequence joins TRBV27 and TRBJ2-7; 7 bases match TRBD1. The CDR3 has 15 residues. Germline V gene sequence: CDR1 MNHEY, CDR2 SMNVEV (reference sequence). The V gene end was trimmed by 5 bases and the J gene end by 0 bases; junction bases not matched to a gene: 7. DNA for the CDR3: TGTGCCAGCAGTGCTACCGGGACAGACTCCTACGAGCAGTACTTC. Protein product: CASSATGTDSYEQYF.

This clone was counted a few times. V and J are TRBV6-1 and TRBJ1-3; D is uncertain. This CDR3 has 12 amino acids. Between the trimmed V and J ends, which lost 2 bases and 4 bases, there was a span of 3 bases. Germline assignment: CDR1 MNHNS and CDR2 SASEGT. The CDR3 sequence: CASSEMGNTIYF. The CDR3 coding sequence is TGTGCCAGCAGTGAAATGGGAAACACCATATATTTT.

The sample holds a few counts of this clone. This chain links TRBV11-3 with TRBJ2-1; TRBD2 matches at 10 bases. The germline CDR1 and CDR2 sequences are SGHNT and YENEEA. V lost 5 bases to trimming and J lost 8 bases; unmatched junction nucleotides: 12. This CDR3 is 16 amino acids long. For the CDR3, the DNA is TGTGCCAGCAGCGTTGGGGCCGCTAGCGGGGGCCATGAGCAGTTCTTC. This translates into CASSVGAASGGHEQFF.

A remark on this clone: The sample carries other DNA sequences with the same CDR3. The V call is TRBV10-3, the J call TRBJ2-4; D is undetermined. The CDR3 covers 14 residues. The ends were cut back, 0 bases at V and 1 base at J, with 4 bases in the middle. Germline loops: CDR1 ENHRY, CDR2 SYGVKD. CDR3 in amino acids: CAISESGAKNIQYF. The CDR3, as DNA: TGTGCCATCAGTGAGTCAGGGGCCAAAAACATTCAGTACTTC.

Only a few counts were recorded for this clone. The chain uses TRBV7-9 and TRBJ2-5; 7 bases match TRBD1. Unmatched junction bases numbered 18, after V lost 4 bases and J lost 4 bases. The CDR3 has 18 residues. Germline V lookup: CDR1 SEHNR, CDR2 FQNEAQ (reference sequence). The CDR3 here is CASSSPRDRANVIETQYF. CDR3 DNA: TGTGCCAGCAGCTCACCCCGAGACAGGGCGAATGTGATAGAGACCCAGTACTTC.

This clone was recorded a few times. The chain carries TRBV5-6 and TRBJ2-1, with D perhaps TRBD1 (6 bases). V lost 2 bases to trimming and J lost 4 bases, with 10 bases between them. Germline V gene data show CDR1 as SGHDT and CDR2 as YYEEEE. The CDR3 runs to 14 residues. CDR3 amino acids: CASSFKQGYNEQFF. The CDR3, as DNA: TGTGCCAGCAGCTTCAAACAGGGTTACAATGAGCAGTTCTTC.

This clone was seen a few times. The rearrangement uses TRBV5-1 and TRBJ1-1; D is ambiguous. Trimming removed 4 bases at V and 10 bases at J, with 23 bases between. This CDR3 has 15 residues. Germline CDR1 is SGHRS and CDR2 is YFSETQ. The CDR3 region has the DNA TGCGCCAGCAGCCCTCAAATGGGCCATCCTGCGGCAGCTTTCTTT. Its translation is CASSPQMGHPAAAFF.

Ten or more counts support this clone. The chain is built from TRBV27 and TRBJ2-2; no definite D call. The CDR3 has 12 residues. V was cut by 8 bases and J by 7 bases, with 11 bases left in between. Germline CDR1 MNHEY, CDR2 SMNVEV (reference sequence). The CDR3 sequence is CASCRVGGELFF. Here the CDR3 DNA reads TGTGCCAGCTGTCGGGTTGGCGGGGAGCTGTTTTTT.

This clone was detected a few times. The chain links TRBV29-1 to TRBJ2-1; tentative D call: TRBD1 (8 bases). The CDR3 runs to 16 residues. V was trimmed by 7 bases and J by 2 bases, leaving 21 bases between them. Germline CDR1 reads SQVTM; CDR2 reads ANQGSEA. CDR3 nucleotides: TGCAGCGGACAGGGGAGGGACCTCAGCCCCTACAATGAGCAGTTCTTC. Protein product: CSGQGRDLSPYNEQFF.

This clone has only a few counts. In nucleotides, the CDR3 is TGTGCCAGCAGCTTAGTTGCGCTGACCGGGGAGCTGTTTTTT. It specifies CASSLVALTGELFF. The chain employs TRBV7-2 and TRBJ2-2; D uncertain. Germline loops: CDR1 SGHTA, CDR2 FQGNSA. This CDR3 region has 14 residues. Trimming shortened V by 1 base and J by 5 bases, and 8 bases separated the two germline ends.

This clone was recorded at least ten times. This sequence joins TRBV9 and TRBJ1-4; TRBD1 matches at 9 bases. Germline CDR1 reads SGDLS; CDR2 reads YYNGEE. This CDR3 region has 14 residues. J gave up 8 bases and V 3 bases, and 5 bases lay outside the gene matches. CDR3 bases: TGTGCCAGCAGCGGAGACAGGGGGAGAGAAAAACTGTTTTTT. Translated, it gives CASSGDRGREKLFF.

This CDR3 is CASSTRGTDTQYF. As DNA, the CDR3 is TGTGCCAGCAGCACGCGGGGGACAGATACGCAGTATTTT. The rearrangement uses TRBV9 and TRBJ2-3; TRBD2 matches at 7 bases. The germline gives CDR1 SGDLS, CDR2 YYNGEE. The CDR3 is made up of 13 amino acids. With 4 bases clipped from V and 3 bases from J, the junction kept 2 bases outside the gene matches.

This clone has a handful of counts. The CDR3, as DNA: TGTGCCAGCAGTTTTGCCAATCAGCCCCAGCATTTT. Its protein product is CASSFANQPQHF. This chain uses TRBV6-5 with TRBJ1-5, with D hard to call. Germline assignment: CDR1 MNHEY and CDR2 SVGAGI. This CDR3 has 12 amino acids. V was trimmed by 4 bases and J by 3 bases, leaving 4 bases between them.

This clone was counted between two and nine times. CDR3 in amino acids: CASSWTGTGNTIYF. The CDR3 nucleotides read TGTGCCAGCAGTTGGACAGGGACTGGAAACACCATATATTTT. V usage is TRBV25-1 and J usage is TRBJ1-3; 8 positions match TRBD1. Trimming removed 5 bases from V and 2 bases from J; junction bases left unmatched: 2. The CDR3 loop spans 14 amino acids. Per the germline V gene, CDR1 is MGHDK and CDR2 is SYGVNS.

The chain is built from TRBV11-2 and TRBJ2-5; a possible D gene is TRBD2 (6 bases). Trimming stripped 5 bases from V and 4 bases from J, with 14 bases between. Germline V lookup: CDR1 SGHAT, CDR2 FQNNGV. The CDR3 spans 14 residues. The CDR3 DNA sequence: TGTGCCAGCAGCGAGCGCGGGACGATAGAGACCCAGTACTTC. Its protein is CASSERGTIETQYF.

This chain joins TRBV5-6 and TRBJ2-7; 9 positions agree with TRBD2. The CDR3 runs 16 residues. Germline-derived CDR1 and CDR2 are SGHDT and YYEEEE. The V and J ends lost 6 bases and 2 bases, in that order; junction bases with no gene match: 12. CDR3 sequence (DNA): TGTGCCAGCACCACCCTGCGACTAGCGGCTACCTACGAGCAGTACTTC. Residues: CASTTLRLAATYEQYF.

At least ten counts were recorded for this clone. The CDR3 nucleotides read TGTGCCACCAGCAGGGATATCACGAGCTCCTACAATGAGCAGTTCTTC. It codes for CATSRDITSSYNEQFF. V gene TRBV15 combines with J gene TRBJ2-1; D unclear. V shed 3 bases and J shed 0 bases, with 12 bases lying between them. Germline CDR1 reads LNHNV; CDR2 reads YYDKDF (reference sequence). The CDR3 is made up of 16 amino acids. The full variable domain, with the rest looked up from reference TRBV15 and TRBJ2-1, is DAMVIQNPRYQVTQFGKPVTLSCSQTLNHNVMYWYQQKSSQAPKLLFHYYDKDFNNEADTPDNFQSRRPNTSFCFLDIRSPGLGDTAMYLCATSRDITSSYNEQFFGPGTRLTVL.

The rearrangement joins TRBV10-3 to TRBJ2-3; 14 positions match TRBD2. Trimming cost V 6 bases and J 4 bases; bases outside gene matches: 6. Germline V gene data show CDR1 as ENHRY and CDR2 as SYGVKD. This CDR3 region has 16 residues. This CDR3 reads CAIRDGTSGSSDTQYF. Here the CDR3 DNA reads TGTGCCATCAGAGACGGGACTAGCGGGAGTTCAGATACGCAGTATTTT.

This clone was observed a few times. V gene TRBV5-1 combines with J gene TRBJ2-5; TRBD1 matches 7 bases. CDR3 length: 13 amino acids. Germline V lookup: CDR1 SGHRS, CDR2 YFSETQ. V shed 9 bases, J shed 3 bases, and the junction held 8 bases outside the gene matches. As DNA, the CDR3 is TGCGCCACCAGTGAGGGGGCGGAAGAGACCCAGTACTTC. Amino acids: CATSEGAEETQYF.

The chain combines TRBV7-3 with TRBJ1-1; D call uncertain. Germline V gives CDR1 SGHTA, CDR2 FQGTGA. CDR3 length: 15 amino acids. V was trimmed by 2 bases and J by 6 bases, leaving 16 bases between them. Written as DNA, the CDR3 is TGTGCCAGCAGCTTATTAGTACGAGGGAGCGCTGAAGCTTTCTTT. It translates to CASSLLVRGSAEAFF.

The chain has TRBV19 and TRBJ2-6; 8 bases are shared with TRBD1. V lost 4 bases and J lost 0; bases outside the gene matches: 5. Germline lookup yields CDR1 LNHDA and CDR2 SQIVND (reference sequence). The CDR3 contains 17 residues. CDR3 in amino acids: CASSTGTGFSGANVLTF. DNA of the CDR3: TGTGCCAGTAGTACAGGGACAGGTTTCTCTGGGGCCAACGTCCTGACTTTC.

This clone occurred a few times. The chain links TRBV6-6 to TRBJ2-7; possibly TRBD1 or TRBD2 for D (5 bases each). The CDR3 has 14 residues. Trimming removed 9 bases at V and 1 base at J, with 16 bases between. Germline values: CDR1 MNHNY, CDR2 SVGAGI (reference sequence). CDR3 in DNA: TGTGCCAGTTGCCCAGGGAGTGAATCCTACGAGCAGTACTTC. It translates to CASCPGSESYEQYF.

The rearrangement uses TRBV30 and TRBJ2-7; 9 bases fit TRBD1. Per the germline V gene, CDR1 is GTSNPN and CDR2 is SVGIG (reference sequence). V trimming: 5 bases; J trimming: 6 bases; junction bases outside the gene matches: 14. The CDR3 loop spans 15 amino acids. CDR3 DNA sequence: TGTGCCTGGGAATCCTTGGGACAGGGTAATAGCGAGCAGTACTTC. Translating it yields CAWESLGQGNSEQYF.

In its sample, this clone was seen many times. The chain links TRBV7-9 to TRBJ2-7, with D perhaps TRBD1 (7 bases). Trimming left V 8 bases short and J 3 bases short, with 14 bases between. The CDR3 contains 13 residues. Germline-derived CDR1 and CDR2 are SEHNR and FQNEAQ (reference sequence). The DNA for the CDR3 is TGTGCCAGCGGGGGGACAGCGGGCTACGAGCAGTACTTC. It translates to CASGGTAGYEQYF.